This is a list of T cell receptor beta chains from one sample in a study of blood T cell repertoires in COVID-19. Assay used: immunoSEQ multiplex PCR; TCRdb lists only in-frame clones, some missing. The sample contains some 220,000 clones, 65% to 90% of which appear only once. Input material: peripheral blood. The receptors derive from a woman in her seventies with COVID-19, enrolled during active disease. The CDR3 runs from the conserved cysteine through the conserved F or W. The D gene is left open where the match is weak. Clone size is stated in some rows and not others, as once, few, many or a class when expanded.

j_gene: TRBJ1-2
v_gene: TRBV28
d_gene: -
abundance: once
CDR3aa: CASSLGQDSYGYTF
CDR3nt: TGTGCCAGCAGTTTGGGGCAGGATTCCTATGGCTACACCTTC

j_gene: TRBJ1-3
v_gene: TRBV7-6
d_gene: -
abundance: -
CDR3aa: CASSSGVTGNTIYF
CDR3nt: TGTGCCAGCAGCTCAGGTGTAACCGGAAACACCATATATTTT

j_gene: TRBJ2-3
v_gene: TRBV7-2
d_gene: TRBD2
abundance: -
CDR3aa: CASSLVRLAGRADTQYF
CDR3nt: TGTGCCAGCAGCTTAGTGCGACTAGCGGGAAGGGCAGATACGCAGTATTTT

j_gene: TRBJ2-1
v_gene: TRBV5-1
d_gene: -
abundance: -
CDR3aa: CASSLAGGAYNEQFF
CDR3nt: TGCGCCAGCAGCTTGGCCGGGGGAGCTTACAATGAGCAGTTCTTC

j_gene: TRBJ1-1
v_gene: TRBV19
d_gene: -
abundance: -
CDR3aa: CASSDSIEAFF
CDR3nt: TGTGCCAGTAGTGACAGTATTGAAGCTTTCTTT

j_gene: TRBJ2-7
v_gene: TRBV13
d_gene: -
abundance: -
CDR3aa: CASSPPASYEQYF
CDR3nt: TGTGCCAGCAGCCCTCCAGCGTCCTACGAGCAGTACTTC

j_gene: TRBJ1-2
v_gene: TRBV27
d_gene: TRBD1
abundance: -
CDR3aa: CASSLSGDRGGYTF
CDR3nt: TGTGCCAGCAGTTTATCTGGGGACAGGGGTGGCTACACCTTC

j_gene: TRBJ2-1
v_gene: TRBV7-2
d_gene: TRBD2
abundance: -
CDR3aa: CASSFRSSGGPDSAQFF
CDR3nt: TGTGCCAGCAGCTTCCGGTCTAGCGGGGGCCCTGATTCCGCGCAGTTCTTC

j_gene: TRBJ2-1
v_gene: TRBV7-6
d_gene: -
abundance: -
CDR3aa: CASSSYLTRGNEQFF
CDR3nt: TGTGCCAGCAGCTCGTATTTGACGAGGGGGAATGAGCAGTTCTTC

j_gene: TRBJ1-1
v_gene: TRBV20-1
d_gene: -
abundance: -
CDR3aa: CSAIRQLEAFF
CDR3nt: TGCAGTGCTATACGACAGCTTGAAGCTTTCTTT

j_gene: TRBJ1-4
v_gene: TRBV11-2
d_gene: TRBD1
abundance: -
CDR3aa: CASSSLRTGGEKLFF
CDR3nt: TGTGCCAGCAGCTCCCTTAGGACAGGGGGTGAAAAACTGTTTTTT

j_gene: TRBJ2-5
v_gene: TRBV5-8
d_gene: -
abundance: few
CDR3aa: CASSLSTGTRRETQYF
CDR3nt: TGTGCCAGCAGCTTATCGACCGGGACACGTCGAGAGACCCAGTACTTC